This T cell receptor beta chain appears in the sequencing data of a study of cytomegalovirus exposure and HLA in healthy donors. Study overall: As released early, the data held 70 million to 100 million unique TCRs from HLA-typed donors.

V lost 2 bases and J 2 bases, leaving 6 bases between the germline ends. The CDR3 length is 13 residues. From germline, CDR1 is MNHNS and CDR2 SASEGT. Primers for the PCR totalled 60 Vbeta and 13 Jbeta. Clones were sequenced by immunoSEQ multiplex PCR, and TCRdb holds only the in-frame ones, with some missing. Counted here are under 200,000 clones, 55% to 65% occurring once; the ten biggest clones make up over 2.5%. This clone was found a few times. This receptor was identified in a man aged 35 to 55 in good health and CMV-seronegative. Sequencing was carried out using PBMCs. The chain carries TRBV6-1 and TRBJ1-2; D call uncertain. In DNA, the CDR3 is TGTGCCAGCAGTGAAAACACCAACTATGGCTACACCTTC. This translates into CASSENTNYGYTF.